Here is one T cell receptor beta chain with its context. The antigen remains unidentified. This record belongs to a study of T cell responses to AZD1222 COVID-19 vaccine. General study findings and limits: Repertoire sampling was restricted to post-peak T cell response timepoints.

The germline V gene has CDR1 SGHRS and CDR2 YFSETQ. The CDR3 consists of 12 residues. The V end was cut by 4 bases, the J end by 3 bases, with 8 bases between. The repertoire was sequenced with immunoSEQ multiplex PCR; TCRdb's copy has only in-frame clones and lacks some. The sample shows about 54,000 clones, about 89% of them seen only once. This TCR derives from an adult in good health. The rearrangement joins TRBV5-1 to TRBJ2-7, with a tentative D call TRBD2 (5 bases). This specimen consisted of peripheral blood, obtained on day 0 of AZD1222 vaccination. CDR3 region: CASSLGLYEQYF. CDR3 nucleotide sequence: TGCGCCAGCAGCCTCGGACTCTACGAGCAGTACTTC.